Presented here are 20 T cell receptor beta chains from one specimen sequenced in a study of T cells after yellow fever vaccination. Via MiXCR, TCRdb re-called the 5' RACE reads, giving one row per CDR3 protein. The data hold about 320,000 distinct CDR3 sequences, with approximately 11% observed a single time. The sequenced sample was CD4+ T cells sorted from PBMCs, obtained 45 days after the yellow fever booster vaccination. The receptor set was obtained from a man aged 18 to 35 who received the YFV17D yellow fever vaccine.

The chain uses TRBV20-1 and TRBJ2-5; TRBD2 aligns across 10 bases. Germline loops: CDR1 DFQATT, CDR2 SNEGSKA (reference sequence). Trimming at V came to 5 bases and at J to 4 bases, leaving 4 bases not matched to a gene. This CDR3 contains 13 residues. The CDR3: CSALAGGGETQYF. The CDR3 DNA reads as TGCAGTGCTTTAGCGGGGGGTGGAGAGACCCAGTACTTC.

The chain is built from TRBV18 and TRBJ1-3; D remains ambiguous. Trimming left V 3 bases short and J 0 bases short, with 6 bases between. This CDR3 is 14 amino acids long. The V gene's germline CDR1 is KGHSH and CDR2 LQKENI. The CDR3 DNA is TGTGCCAGCTCACCGGAGACCTCTGGAAACACCATATATTTT. Protein: CASSPETSGNTIYF.

This clonotype was seen a handful of times. This rearrangement joins TRBV5-4 to TRBJ2-7, with unresolved D. CDR1 and CDR2 (germline): SGHNT, YYREEE (reference sequence). Trimming cost V 0 bases and J 0 bases, with 10 bases left between them. This CDR3 is 15 amino acids long. CDR3 sequence (DNA): TGTGCCAGCAGCTTGGGCATTTCCAACTCCTACGAGCAGTACTTC. Its protein is CASSLGISNSYEQYF.

This clonotype was detected only a few times. CDR3 sequence (DNA): TGTGCCAGCTCGGGCACGCGTTACGAGCAGTACGTC. This translates into CASSGTRYEQYV. The chain joins TRBV2 to TRBJ2-7; the D is unclear. Germline CDR1 is SNHLY and CDR2 is FYNNEI. The CDR3 is 12 amino acids. Deletions cut 8 bases from V and 4 bases from J, with 12 bases between.

This clonotype was seen a handful of times. The chain employs TRBV6-5 and TRBJ2-5, with 10 bases fitting TRBD2. This CDR3 region has 15 residues. Unmatched junction bases numbered 6, after V lost 7 bases and J lost 1 base. Germline V gene sequence: CDR1 MNHEY, CDR2 SVGAGI. The DNA for the CDR3 is TGTGCCAGCACCTCACTAGCGGGGCGCCAAGAGACCCAGTACTTC. Residues: CASTSLAGRQETQYF.

This clonotype turned up a few times. The CDR3 DNA reads as TGTGCCAGCAGCGTAACACAGGGATACGAGCAGTACTTC. Translated: CASSVTQGYEQYF. This chain links TRBV7-2 with TRBJ2-7; a possible D gene is TRBD1 (6 bases). The V and J ends lost 5 bases and 4 bases respectively, with 12 bases between them. The CDR3 is 13 amino acids. Looked up from germline, CDR1 is SGHTA and CDR2 is FQGNSA.

This clonotype was detected ten times or more. The V call is TRBV5-6, the J call TRBJ1-5, with unresolved D. The V end lost 4 bases, the J end lost 2 bases, and 7 bases lay between the germline ends. In germline, CDR1 is SGHDT, CDR2 YYEEEE. The CDR3 sequence is 13 residues long. Written as DNA, the CDR3 is TGTGCCAGCAGCATGGATCGCAATCAGCCCCAGCATTTT. It codes for CASSMDRNQPQHF.

The V and J genes are TRBV3-1 and TRBJ1-5, with TRBD1 matching over 8 bases. J was trimmed by 6 bases and V by 0 bases; bases with no gene match: 7. This CDR3 is built from 16 residues. Germline lookup yields CDR1 LGHDT and CDR2 YNNKEL (reference sequence). CDR3: CASSQERGQGAQPQHF. CDR3 nucleotides: TGTGCCAGCAGCCAAGAAAGGGGGCAGGGGGCTCAGCCCCAGCATTTT. Full variable domain (rest looked up from reference TRBV3-1 and TRBJ1-5): DTAVSQTPKYLVTQMGNDKSIKCEQNLGHDTMYWYKQDSKKFLKIMFSYNNKELIINETVPNRFSPKSPDKAHLNLHINSLELGDSAVYFCASSQERGQGAQPQHFGDGTRLSIL.

A few counts support this clonotype. CDR3 coding DNA: TGCAGTGCTAGTATCCGACGCTCCTATAATTCACCCCTCCACTTT. It encodes CSASIRRSYNSPLHF. The chain uses TRBV20-1 and TRBJ1-6, with D unclear. CDR1 and CDR2 from the germline V gene are DFQATT and SNEGSKA (reference sequence). The V and J ends lost 3 bases and 0 bases respectively, with 9 bases between them. The CDR3 totals 15 residues.

The rearrangement uses TRBV20-1 and TRBJ1-2, with D unresolved. V lost 0 bases to trimming and J lost 8 bases, with 19 bases between them. The CDR3 extends over 15 amino acids. The germline V gene has CDR1 DFQATT and CDR2 SNEGSKA (reference sequence). The CDR3 region is CSARDRPGSSRGYTF. CDR3 bases: TGCAGTGCTAGAGATCGTCCAGGATCTTCAAGAGGCTACACCTTC.

This chain links TRBV24-1 with TRBJ2-2; unclear D gene. The V gene's germline CDR1 is KGHDR and CDR2 SFDVKD. V lost 12 bases and J 4 bases, leaving 11 bases between the germline ends. The CDR3 loop spans 12 amino acids. This chain's CDR3 is CASARFTGELFF. CDR3 in DNA: TGTGCCTCGGCCAGGTTCACCGGGGAGCTGTTTTTT.

A few counts support this clonotype. The chain is built from TRBV23-1 and TRBJ2-5, with 8 nucleotides matching TRBD1. TRBV23-1 qualifies as an ORF whose function is uncertain. The V gene end was trimmed by 0 bases and the J gene end by 2 bases; junction bases not matched to a gene: 5. This CDR3 has 16 amino acids. This CDR3 is CASSQSSGGPQETQYF. CDR3 DNA: TGCGCCAGCAGTCAATCGTCAGGGGGCCCTCAAGAGACCCAGTACTTC.

Ten or more counts support this clonotype. This chain uses TRBV12-3 or TRBV12-4 with TRBJ2-3; D is perhaps TRBD2 (6 bases). CDR3 size: 13 residues. V was clipped by 5 bases and J by 4 bases, with 10 bases between them. Here the CDR3 DNA reads TGTGCCAGCAGTCCTACGGGGGCAGATACGCAGTATTTT. It yields the protein CASSPTGADTQYF.

There are a few counts of this clonotype. The chain links TRBV3-1 to TRBJ1-6; D is uncertain. Germline values: CDR1 LGHDT, CDR2 YNNKEL (reference sequence). The CDR3 length is 14 residues. The V end lost 0 bases, the J end lost 10 bases, and 10 bases lay between the germline ends. The CDR3 region is CASSQDRKGSPLHF. CDR3 DNA sequence: TGTGCCAGCAGCCAAGATCGGAAGGGATCACCCCTCCACTTT.

This clonotype was counted a few times. The gene calls are TRBV12-3 or TRBV12-4 and TRBJ2-3; 10 nucleotides agree with TRBD2. The junction had 2 bases not matched to a gene; V was cut back by 7 bases and J by 4 bases. CDR3 length: 13 residues. The CDR3 DNA reads TGTGCCAGCAACCTAGCGGGGGCAGATACGCAGTATTTT. It encodes CASNLAGADTQYF.

This clonotype was counted only a few times. CDR3 sequence reads: CASSLPGSSADYEQYF. The CDR3 DNA is TGTGCCAGCAGCCTCCCCGGGAGTAGCGCTGACTACGAGCAGTACTTC. The rearrangement links TRBV6-2 or TRBV6-3 to TRBJ2-7, with D tentatively TRBD2 (6 bases). Germline CDR1 MNHEY, CDR2 SVGEGT. The CDR3 runs 16 residues. V lost 6 bases and J 3 bases, leaving 21 bases between the germline ends.

The sample holds many counts of this clonotype. As DNA, the CDR3 is TGTGCCATCAGTGAGTCCGGGTTAGGGCTTAGGCATGAGCAGTTCTTC. Protein: CAISESGLGLRHEQFF. This chain links TRBV10-3 with TRBJ2-1; D not resolved. CDR1 and CDR2 from the germline V gene are ENHRY and SYGVKD. V dropped 0 bases and J dropped 8 bases, with 17 bases sitting between them. This CDR3 has 16 residues.

This clonotype was picked up many times. The chain joins TRBV10-3 to TRBJ2-7; 8 positions agree with TRBD1. V was clipped by 7 bases and J by 3 bases; unmatched bases: 5. The CDR3 has 13 residues. Germline V lookup: CDR1 ENHRY, CDR2 SYGVKD. In nucleotides, the CDR3 is TGTGCCATCAAGGACAGGGTAAGCTACGAGCAGTACTTC. This translates into CAIKDRVSYEQYF.

This clonotype appeared a few times. The V and J genes are TRBV6-1 and TRBJ1-2; D gene unclear. Germline V gives CDR1 MNHNS, CDR2 SASEGT. V was clipped by 2 bases and J by 0 bases, with 4 bases between them. The CDR3 is 13 residues long. CDR3 coding DNA: TGTGCCAGCAGTGAAACAGCTAACTATGGCTACACCTTC. It translates to CASSETANYGYTF.

This clonotype was detected only a few times. The chain recombines TRBV7-3 with TRBJ2-5, with a weak D call TRBD1 (7 bases). Germline-derived CDR1 and CDR2 are SGHTA and FQGTGA. CDR3 size: 14 residues. Trimming left V 2 bases short and J 5 bases short, with 12 bases between. CDR3 region: CASSLQGGLETQYF. The DNA for the CDR3 is TGTGCCAGCAGCTTACAGGGGGGCTTGGAGACCCAGTACTTC.